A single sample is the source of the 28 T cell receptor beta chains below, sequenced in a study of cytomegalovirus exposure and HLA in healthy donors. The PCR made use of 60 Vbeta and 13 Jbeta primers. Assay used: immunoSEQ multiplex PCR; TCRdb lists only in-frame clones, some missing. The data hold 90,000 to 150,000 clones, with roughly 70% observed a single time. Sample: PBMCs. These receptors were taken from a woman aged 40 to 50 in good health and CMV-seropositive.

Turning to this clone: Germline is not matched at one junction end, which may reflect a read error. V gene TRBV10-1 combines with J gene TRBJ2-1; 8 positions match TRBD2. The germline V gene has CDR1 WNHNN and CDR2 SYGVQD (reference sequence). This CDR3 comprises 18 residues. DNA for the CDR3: TGCGCCGGCAGTGTAAGGGGCGGGAGGACGTTCTCCTACAATGAGCAGTTCTTC. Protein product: CAGSVRGGRTFSYNEQFF.

The CDR3 is CASSGPGQGMTEAFF. As DNA, the CDR3 is TGTGCCAGCAGCGGGCCGGGACAGGGGATGACTGAAGCTTTCTTT. The chain carries TRBV2 and TRBJ1-1; 10 bases align to TRBD1. V lost 6 bases and J lost 5; bases outside the gene matches: 9. This CDR3 has 15 residues. Per germline, CDR1 SNHLY and CDR2 FYNNEI.

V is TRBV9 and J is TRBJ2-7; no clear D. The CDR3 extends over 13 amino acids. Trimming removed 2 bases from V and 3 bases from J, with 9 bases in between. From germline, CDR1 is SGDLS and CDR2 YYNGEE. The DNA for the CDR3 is TGTGCCAGCAGCGTCGGAGCTAACTACGAGCAGTACTTC. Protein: CASSVGANYEQYF.

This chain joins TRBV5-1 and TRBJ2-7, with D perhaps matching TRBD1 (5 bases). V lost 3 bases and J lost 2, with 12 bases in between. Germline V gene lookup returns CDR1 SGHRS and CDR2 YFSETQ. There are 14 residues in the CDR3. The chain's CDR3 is CASSSTGPPYEQYF. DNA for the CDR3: TGCGCCAGCAGCTCTACAGGTCCGCCCTACGAGCAGTACTTC.

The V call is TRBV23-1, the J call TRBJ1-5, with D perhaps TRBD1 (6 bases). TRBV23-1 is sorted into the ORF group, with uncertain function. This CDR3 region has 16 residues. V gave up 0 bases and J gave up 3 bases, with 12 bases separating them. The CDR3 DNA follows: TGCGCCAGCAGTCAATCGCCCGACAGGATCAATCAGCCCCAGCATTTT. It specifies CASSQSPDRINQPQHF.

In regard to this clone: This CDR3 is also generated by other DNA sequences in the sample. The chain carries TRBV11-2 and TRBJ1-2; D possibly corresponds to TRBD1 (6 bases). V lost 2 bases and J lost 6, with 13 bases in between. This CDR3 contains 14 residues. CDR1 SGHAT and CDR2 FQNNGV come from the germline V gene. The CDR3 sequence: CASSLNPGVDGYTF. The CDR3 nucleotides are TGTGCCAGCAGCTTAAATCCAGGGGTAGATGGCTACACCTTC.

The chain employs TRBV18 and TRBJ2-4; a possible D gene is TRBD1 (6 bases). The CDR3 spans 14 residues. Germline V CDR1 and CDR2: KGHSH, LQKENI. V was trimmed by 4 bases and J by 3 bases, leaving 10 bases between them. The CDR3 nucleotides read TGTGCCAGCTCACTCCAGGGGCACAAAAACATTCAGTACTTC. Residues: CASSLQGHKNIQYF.

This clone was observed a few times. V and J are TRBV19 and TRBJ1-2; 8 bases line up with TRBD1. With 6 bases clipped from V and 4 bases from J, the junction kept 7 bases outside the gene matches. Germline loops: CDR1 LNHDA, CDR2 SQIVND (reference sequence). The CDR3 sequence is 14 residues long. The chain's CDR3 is CASRLTGVSYGYTF. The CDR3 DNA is TGTGCCAGTAGGTTGACAGGGGTTTCCTATGGCTACACCTTC.

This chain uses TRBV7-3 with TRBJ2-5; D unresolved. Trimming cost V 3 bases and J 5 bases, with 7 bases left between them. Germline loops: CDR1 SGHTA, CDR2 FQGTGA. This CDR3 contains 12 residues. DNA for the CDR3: TGTGCCAGCAGCTTCTCGAGGGAGACCCAGTACTTC. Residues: CASSFSRETQYF. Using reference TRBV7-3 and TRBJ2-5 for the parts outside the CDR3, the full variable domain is GAGVSQTPSNKVTEKGKYVELRCDPISGHTALYWYRQSLGQGPEFLIYFQGTGAADDSGLPNDRFFAVRPEGSVSTLKIQRTERGDSAVYLCASSFSRETQYFGPGTRLLVL.

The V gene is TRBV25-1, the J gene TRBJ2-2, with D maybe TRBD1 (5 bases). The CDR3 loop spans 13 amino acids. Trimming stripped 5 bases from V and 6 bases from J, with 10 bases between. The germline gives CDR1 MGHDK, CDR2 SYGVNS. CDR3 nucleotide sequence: TGTGCCAGCAGTCCTTTGGGGCCCGGGGAGCTGTTTTTT. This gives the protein CASSPLGPGELFF.

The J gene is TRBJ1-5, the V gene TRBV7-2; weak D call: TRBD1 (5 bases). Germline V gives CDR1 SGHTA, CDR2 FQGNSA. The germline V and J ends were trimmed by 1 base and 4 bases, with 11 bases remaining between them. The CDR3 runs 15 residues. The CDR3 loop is CASSLGGLGNQPQHF. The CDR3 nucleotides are TGTGCCAGCAGCTTAGGGGGCTTGGGAAATCAGCCCCAGCATTTT.

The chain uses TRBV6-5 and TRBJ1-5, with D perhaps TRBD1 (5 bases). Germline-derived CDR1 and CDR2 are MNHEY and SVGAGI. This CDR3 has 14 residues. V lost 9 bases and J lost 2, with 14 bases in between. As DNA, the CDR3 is TGTGCCAGAAAAGGGACTTACGGCAATCAGCCCCAGCATTTT. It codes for CARKGTYGNQPQHF.

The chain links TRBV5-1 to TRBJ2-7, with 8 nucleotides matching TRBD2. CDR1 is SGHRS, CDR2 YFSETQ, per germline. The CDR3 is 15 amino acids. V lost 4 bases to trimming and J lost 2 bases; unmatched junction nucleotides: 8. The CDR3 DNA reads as TGCGCCAGCAGCCCGGGGGGGACACCTACCTACGAGCAGTACTTC. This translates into CASSPGGTPTYEQYF.

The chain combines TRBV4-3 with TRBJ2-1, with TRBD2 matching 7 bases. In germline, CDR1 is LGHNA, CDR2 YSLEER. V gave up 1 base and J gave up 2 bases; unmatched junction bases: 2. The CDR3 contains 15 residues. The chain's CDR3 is CASSQARGAYNEQFF. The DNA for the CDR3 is TGCGCCAGCAGCCAAGCCCGGGGGGCCTACAATGAGCAGTTCTTC.

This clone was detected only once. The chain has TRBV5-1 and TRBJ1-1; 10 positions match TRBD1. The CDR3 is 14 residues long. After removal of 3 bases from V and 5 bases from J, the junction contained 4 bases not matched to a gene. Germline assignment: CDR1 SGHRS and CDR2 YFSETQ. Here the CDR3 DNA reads TGCGCCAGCAGCTCGACAGGGGGCGGAACTGAAGCTTTCTTT. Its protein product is CASSSTGGGTEAFF.

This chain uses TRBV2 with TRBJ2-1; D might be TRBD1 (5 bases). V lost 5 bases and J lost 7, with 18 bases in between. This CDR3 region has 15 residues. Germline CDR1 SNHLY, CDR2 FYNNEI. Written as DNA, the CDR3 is TGTGCCAGCAGTCCCTTCAGGGCCCCGTCTAATGAGCAGTTCTTC. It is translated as CASSPFRAPSNEQFF. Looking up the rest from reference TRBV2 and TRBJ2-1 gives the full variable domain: EPEVTQTPSHQVTQMGQEVILRCVPISNHLYFYWYRQILGQKVEFLVSFYNNEISEKSEIFDDQFSVERPDGSNFTLKIRSTKLEDSAMYFCASSPFRAPSNEQFFGPGTRLTVL.

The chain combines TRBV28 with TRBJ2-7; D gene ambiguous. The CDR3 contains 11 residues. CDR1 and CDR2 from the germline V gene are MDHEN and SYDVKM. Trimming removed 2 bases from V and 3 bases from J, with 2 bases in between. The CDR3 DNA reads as TGTGCCAGCAGTTTACGCTACGAGCAGTACTTC. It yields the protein CASSLRYEQYF.

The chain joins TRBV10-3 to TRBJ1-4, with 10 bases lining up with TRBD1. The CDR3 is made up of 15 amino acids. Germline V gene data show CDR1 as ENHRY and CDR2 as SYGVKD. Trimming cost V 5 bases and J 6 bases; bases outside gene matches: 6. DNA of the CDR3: TGTGCCATCAGTCCAACCGGGACAGGGGATGAAAAACTGTTTTTT. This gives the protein CAISPTGTGDEKLFF.

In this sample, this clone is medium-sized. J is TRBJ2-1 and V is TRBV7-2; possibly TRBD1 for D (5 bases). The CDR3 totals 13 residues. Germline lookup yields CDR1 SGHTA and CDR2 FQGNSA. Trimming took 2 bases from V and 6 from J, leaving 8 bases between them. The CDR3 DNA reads TGTGCCAGCAGCTTATACAGGATCAATGAGCAGTTCTTC. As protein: CASSLYRINEQFF.

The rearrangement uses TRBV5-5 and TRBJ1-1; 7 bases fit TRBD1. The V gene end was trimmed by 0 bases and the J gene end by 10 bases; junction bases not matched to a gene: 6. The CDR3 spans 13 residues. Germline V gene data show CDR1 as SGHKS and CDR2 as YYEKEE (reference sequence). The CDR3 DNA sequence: TGTGCCAGCAGCTTGGGACAGGGCTTTTTAGCTTTCTTT. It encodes CASSLGQGFLAFF.

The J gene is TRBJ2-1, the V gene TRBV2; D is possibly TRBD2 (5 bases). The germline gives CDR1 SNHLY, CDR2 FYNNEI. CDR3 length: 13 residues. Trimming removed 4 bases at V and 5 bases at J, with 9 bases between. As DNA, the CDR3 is TGTGCCAGCAGTGTTCCGGGGAACAATGAGCAGTTCTTC. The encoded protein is CASSVPGNNEQFF.

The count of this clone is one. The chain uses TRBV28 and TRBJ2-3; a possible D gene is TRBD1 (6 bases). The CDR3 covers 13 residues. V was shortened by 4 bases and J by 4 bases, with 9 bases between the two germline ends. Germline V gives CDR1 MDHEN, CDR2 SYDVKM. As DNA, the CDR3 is TGTGCCAGCAGTTGGGACATCTCAGATACGCAGTATTTT. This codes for CASSWDISDTQYF.

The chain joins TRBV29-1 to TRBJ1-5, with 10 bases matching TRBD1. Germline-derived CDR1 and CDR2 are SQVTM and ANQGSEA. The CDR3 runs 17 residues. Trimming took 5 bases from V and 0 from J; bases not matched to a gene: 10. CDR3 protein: CSVSTGGRGNSNQPQHF. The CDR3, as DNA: TGCAGCGTTTCGACAGGGGGCCGGGGGAATAGCAATCAGCCCCAGCATTTT. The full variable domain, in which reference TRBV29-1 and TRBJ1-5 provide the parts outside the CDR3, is SAVISQKPSRDICQRGTSLTIQCQVDSQVTMMFWYRQQPGQSLTLIATANQGSEATYESGFVIDKFPISRPNLTFSTLTVSNMSPEDSSIYLCSVSTGGRGNSNQPQHFGDGTRLSIL.

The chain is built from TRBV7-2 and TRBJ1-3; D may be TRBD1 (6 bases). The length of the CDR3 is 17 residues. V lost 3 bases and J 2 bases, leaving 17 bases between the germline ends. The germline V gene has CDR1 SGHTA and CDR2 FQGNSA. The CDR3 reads CASSFHFTGLAGNTIYF. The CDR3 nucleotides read TGTGCCAGCAGCTTTCATTTCACAGGGTTGGCTGGAAACACCATATATTTT.

CDR3 DNA sequence: TGTGCCAGCAGTGTGACTGCTCGGAGGTTGGGTGAGCAGTTCTTC. Protein sequence: CASSVTARRLGEQFF. The chain joins TRBV6-1 to TRBJ2-1; possibly TRBD2 for D (5 bases). Germline V gene lookup returns CDR1 MNHNS and CDR2 SASEGT. Trimming removed 4 bases from V and 9 bases from J, with 19 bases in between. This CDR3 is 15 amino acids long.

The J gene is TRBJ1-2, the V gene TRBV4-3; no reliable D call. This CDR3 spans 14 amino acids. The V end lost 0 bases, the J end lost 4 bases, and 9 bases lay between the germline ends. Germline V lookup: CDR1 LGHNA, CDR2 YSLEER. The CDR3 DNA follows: TGCGCCAGCAGCCAAGACTACAGTTTCTATGGCTACACCTTC. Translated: CASSQDYSFYGYTF.

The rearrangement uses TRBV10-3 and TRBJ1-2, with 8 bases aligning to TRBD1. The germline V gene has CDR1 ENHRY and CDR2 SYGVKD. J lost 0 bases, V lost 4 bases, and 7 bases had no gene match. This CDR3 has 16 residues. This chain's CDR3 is CAISGDTGGSNYGYTF. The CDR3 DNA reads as TGTGCCATCAGTGGGGATACAGGGGGTTCTAACTATGGCTACACCTTC.

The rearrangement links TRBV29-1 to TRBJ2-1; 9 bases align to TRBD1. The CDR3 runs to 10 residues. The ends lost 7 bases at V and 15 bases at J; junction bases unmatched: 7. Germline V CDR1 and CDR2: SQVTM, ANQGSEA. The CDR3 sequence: CSGTGDGPFF. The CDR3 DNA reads TGCAGCGGGACAGGGGACGGACCGTTCTTC.